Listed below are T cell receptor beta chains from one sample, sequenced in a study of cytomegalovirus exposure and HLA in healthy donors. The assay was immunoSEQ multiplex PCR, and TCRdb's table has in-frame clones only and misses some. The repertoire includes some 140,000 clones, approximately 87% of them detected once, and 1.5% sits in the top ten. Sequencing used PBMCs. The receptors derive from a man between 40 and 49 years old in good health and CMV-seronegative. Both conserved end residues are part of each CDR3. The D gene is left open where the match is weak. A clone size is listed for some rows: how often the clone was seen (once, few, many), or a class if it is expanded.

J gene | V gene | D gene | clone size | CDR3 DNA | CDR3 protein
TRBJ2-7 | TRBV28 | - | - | TGTGCCAGCAGGCCCCTTGGAGAGGCGTTCTACGAGCAGTACTTC | CASRPLGEAFYEQYF
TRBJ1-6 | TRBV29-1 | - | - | TGCAGCGTTGCTGTCTCCTATAATTCACCCCTCCACTTT | CSVAVSYNSPLHF
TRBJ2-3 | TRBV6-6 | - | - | TGTGCCAGCAGTTCCCTCGGGGTTGGCACAGATACGCAGTATTTT | CASSSLGVGTDTQYF
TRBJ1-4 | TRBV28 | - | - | TGTGCCAGCAGCCGGGCCTCCGGGGGTAGTGAAAAACTGTTTTTT | CASSRASGGSEKLFF
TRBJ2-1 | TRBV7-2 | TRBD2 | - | TGTGCCAGCAGCTCCGATAGCGGGGCCTACAATGAGCAGTTCTTC | CASSSDSGAYNEQFF
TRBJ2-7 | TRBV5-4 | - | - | TGTGCCAGCAGCTCTCGAACCGGGTCCTCCTACGAGCAGTACTTC | CASSSRTGSSYEQYF
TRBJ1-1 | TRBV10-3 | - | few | TGTGCCACCCAGGAGGGGAACACTGAAGCTTTCTTT | CATQEGNTEAFF
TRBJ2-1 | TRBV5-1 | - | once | TGCGCCAGCAGCTATAGCGACGGTTACAATGAGCAGTTCTTC | CASSYSDGYNEQFF
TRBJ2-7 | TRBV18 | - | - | TGTGCCAGCTCACCAGCAACAGGCCAGTACGAGCAGTACTTC | CASSPATGQYEQYF
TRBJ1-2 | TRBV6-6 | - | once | TGTGCCAGCAGTTACGAAGGGAGTTGGGGCTACACCTTC | CASSYEGSWGYTF
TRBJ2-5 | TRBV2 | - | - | TGTGCCAGCAGTGAAGTGACAGCCTGGGAGACCCAGTACTTC | CASSEVTAWETQYF
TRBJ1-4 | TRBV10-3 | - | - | TGTGCCATCAGTGAGTCGGGGCAGGGTACTGAAAAACTGTTTTTT | CAISESGQGTEKLFF
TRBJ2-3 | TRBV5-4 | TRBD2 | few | TGTGCCAGCAGCTTCTCCCGGACTAGCGGGACAGATACGCAGTATTTT | CASSFSRTSGTDTQYF
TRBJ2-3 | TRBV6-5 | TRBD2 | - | TGTGCCAGCAGCCTTGATAGCGGGGGCACAGATACGCAGTATTTT | CASSLDSGGTDTQYF
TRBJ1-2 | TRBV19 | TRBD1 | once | TGTGCCAGTAGTGCAGACAGGGGAACGAGCTACACCTTC | CASSADRGTSYTF
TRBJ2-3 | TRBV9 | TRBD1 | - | TGTGCCAGCAGCGTCAGGGGGCCCTACACAGATACGCAGTATTTT | CASSVRGPYTDTQYF
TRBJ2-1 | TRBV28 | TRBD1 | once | TGTGCCAGCAGGAGACAGGGGGCCTACAATGAGCAGTTCTTC | CASRRQGAYNEQFF
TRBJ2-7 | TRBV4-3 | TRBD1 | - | TGCGCCAGCAGCCAAGATTCCGGGACAGGGACCTACGAGCAGTACTTC | CASSQDSGTGTYEQYF
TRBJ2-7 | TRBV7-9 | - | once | TGTGCCAGCAGCTTAGACGAGACTAGTTTCTACGAGCAGTACTTC | CASSLDETSFYEQYF
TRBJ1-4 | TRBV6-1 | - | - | TGTGCCAGCAGTGAAAAGGGGACTGCGGCTGGTGAAAAACTGTTTTTT | CASSEKGTAAGEKLFF
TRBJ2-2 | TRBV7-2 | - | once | TGTGCCAGCAGCCAACAATCCGGAGCCGGGGAGCTGTTTTTT | CASSQQSGAGELFF
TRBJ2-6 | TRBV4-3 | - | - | TGCGCCAGCAGCCGAGGATCAGACTCTGGGGCCAACGTCCTGACTTTC | CASSRGSDSGANVLTF
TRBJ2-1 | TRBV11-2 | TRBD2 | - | TGTGCCAGCAGCCGAAGGGGGACTAGCGGCAATGAGCAGTTCTTC | CASSRRGTSGNEQFF
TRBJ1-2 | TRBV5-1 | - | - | TGCGCCAGCAGCTTGTATCTGGGGGAGGATGGCTACACCTTC | CASSLYLGEDGYTF
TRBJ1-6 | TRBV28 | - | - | TGTGCCAGCAGTCCCGGACTGGGAAATTCACCCCTCCACTTT | CASSPGLGNSPLHF
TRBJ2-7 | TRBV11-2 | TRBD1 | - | TGTGCCAGCAGCTTACTGTCCGGGACAGGGGACGCCGAGCAGTACTTC | CASSLLSGTGDAEQYF
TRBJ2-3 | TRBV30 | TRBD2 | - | TGTGCCTGGGGGACTAGCGGGAGCACAGATACGCAGTATTTT | CAWGTSGSTDTQYF
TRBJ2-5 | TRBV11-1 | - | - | TGTGCCAGCACCCCTAGGGAGAACACCTGGTACCAAGAGACCCAGTACTTC | CASTPRENTWYQETQYF
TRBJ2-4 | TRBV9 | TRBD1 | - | TGTGCCAGCAGCCCAGGACAGGGTGTGGACATTCAGTACTTC | CASSPGQGVDIQYF
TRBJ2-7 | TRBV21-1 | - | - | TGTGCCAGCAGCAACTCGACTAGCGTCTACGAGCAGTACTTC | CASSNSTSVYEQYF
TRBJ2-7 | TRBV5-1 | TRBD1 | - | TGCGCCAGCAGTTCCGGGACAGACATCTACGAGCAGTACTTC | CASSSGTDIYEQYF
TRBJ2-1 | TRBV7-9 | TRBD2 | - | TGTGCCAGCAACCCCGGGACTAGCGGGAACTATGAGCAGTTCTTC | CASNPGTSGNYEQFF
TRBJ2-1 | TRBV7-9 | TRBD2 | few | TGTGCCACCCCTCTAGCGGGAGTGGGGGTGGGCAATGAGCAGTTCTTC | CATPLAGVGVGNEQFF
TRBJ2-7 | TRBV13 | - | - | TGTGCCAGCAGCTTCGGGACAAACTACGAGCAGTACTTC | CASSFGTNYEQYF
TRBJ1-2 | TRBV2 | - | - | TGTGCCAGCAGCTCGGCGGGGAGAAACTATGGCTACACCTTC | CASSSAGRNYGYTF
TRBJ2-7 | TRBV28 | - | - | TGTGCCAGCACCTGGGGGGGCGGGCAGTACGAGCAGTACTTC | CASTWGGGQYEQYF
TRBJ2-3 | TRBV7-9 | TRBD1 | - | TGTGCCAGCAGCTTTGACAGGGGCATGGTTACGCAGTATTTT | CASSFDRGMVTQYF